This TCR beta chain was sequenced for a study of OX40 agonist ivuxolimab in advanced cancers. Findings and caveats of the study: CD4+ and CD8+ blood T cells expanded clonally by week 6 at 0.1 to 3.0 mg/kg.

Assay: immunoSEQ multiplex PCR; the TCRdb copy retains only in-frame clones and omits some. The table includes tens of thousands of clones, roughly 89% detected once. CDR3 length: 14 residues. From germline, CDR1 is MDHEN and CDR2 SYDVKM. V lost 3 bases, J lost 7 bases, and 6 bases stayed unmatched. Regarding this clone: Antigen: not known.

This specimen consisted of CD4+ or CD8+ T cells sorted from blood, obtained in a trial of the OX40 agonist ivuxolimab. The receptor was isolated from an adult with an advanced solid tumor such as melanoma, head and neck, liver or kidney cancer. The chain joins TRBV28 to TRBJ2-1, with TRBD1 matching 7 bases. The CDR3 protein is CASSFDRVGNEQFF. The CDR3 DNA reads as TGTGCCAGCAGTTTCGACAGGGTGGGAAATGAGCAGTTCTTC.